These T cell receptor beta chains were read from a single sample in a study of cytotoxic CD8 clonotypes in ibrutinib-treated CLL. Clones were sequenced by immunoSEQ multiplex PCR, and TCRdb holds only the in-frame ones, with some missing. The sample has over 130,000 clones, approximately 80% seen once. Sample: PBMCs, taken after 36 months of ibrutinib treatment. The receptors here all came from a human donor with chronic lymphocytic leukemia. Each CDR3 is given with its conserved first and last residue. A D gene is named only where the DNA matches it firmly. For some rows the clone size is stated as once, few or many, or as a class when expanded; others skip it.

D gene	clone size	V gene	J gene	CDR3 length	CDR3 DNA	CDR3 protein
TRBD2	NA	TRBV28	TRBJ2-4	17	TGTGCCAGCAGGCGACCCCTAGCGGGGGGAGCCAAAAACATTCAGTACTTC	CASRRPLAGGAKNIQYF
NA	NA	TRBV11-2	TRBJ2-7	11	TGTGCCAGCAGCTTAGATCCCGAGCAGTACTTC	CASSLDPEQYF
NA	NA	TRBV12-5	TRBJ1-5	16	TGTGCTAGTGGTTTACAACAGACGAGGGCCCTTCAGCCCCAGCATTTT	CASGLQQTRALQPQHF
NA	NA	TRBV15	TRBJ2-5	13	TGTGCCACCAGCAGAGTGATTCTAGAGACCCAGTACTTC	CATSRVILETQYF
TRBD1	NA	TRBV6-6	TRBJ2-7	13	TGTGCCAGCCCGGACAGGGTCACCTACGAGCAGTACTTC	CASPDRVTYEQYF
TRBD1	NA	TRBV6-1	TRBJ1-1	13	TGTGCCAGCAGCCCCAGGGACAGCACTGAAGCTTTCTTT	CASSPRDSTEAFF
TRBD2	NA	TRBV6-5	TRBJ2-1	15	TGTGCCAGCCGACTAGCGGGAGGGTGGAGCCATGAGCAGTTCTTC	CASRLAGGWSHEQFF
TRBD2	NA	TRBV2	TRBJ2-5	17	TGTGCCAGCAGTGAGGTCGGACTAGCGGGGGGGCAAGAGGCCCAGTACTTC	CASSEVGLAGGQEAQYF
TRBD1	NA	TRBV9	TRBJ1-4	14	TGTGCCAGCAGCTCGGGACAGTCTCTTGAAAAACTGTTTTTT	CASSSGQSLEKLFF
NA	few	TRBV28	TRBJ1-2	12	TGTGCCAGCGCGGATTTTAACTATGGCTACACCTTC	CASADFNYGYTF
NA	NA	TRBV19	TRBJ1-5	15	TGTGCCAGTAGTAGCGGCTTTCGCAGCAATCAGCCCCAGCATTTT	CASSSGFRSNQPQHF
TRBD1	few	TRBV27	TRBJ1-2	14	TGTGCCAGCAGGCCCGACAGGGGGCGGACCCACTCATTCTTC	CASRPDRGRTHSFF
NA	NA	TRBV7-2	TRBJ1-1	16	TGTGCCAGCAGCTTAGCGGGTCGGCAGGTGAACACTGAAGCTTTCTTT	CASSLAGRQVNTEAFF
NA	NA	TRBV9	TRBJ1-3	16	TGTGCCAGCAGCGTTAGTCAGGGAGCCTCTGGAAACACCATATATTTT	CASSVSQGASGNTIYF
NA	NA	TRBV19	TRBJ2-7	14	TGTGCCAGCAGTCTGACAGGGAGGTCCTACGAGCAGTACTTC	CASSLTGRSYEQYF
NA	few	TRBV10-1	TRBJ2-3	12	TGCGCCAGCAGTTTAAGCACAGATACGCAGTATTTT	CASSLSTDTQYF
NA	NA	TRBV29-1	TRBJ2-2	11	TGCAGCGGAGCAGATCCCGGGGAGCTGTTTTTT	CSGADPGELFF
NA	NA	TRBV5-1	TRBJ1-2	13	TGCGCCAGCAGCTTGGAAGCAGATCACGGCTACACCTTC	CASSLEADHGYTF
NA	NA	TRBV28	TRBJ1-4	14	TGTGCCAGCGGCGGGGGGGGCGCGGATGAAAAACTGTTTTTT	CASGGGGADEKLFF
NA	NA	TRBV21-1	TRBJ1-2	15	TGTGCCAGCAGCAAAGAGAGGACAGGGGTATATGGCTACACCTTC	CASSKERTGVYGYTF
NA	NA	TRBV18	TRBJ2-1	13	TGTGCCAGCTCACCTACTAGCAGTGGTGAGCAGTTCTTC	CASSPTSSGEQFF
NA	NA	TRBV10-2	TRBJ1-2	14	TGCGCCAGCAGTGATCATGGTCGGGGCTATGGCTACACCTTC	CASSDHGRGYGYTF